Each of the 29 T cell receptor beta chains below was sequenced from the same sample in a study of blood T cell repertoires in COVID-19. Some clones are missing from TCRdb's copy, which holds only in-frame ones; the method was immunoSEQ multiplex PCR. This sample has some 370,000 clones, with 87% found just once. Sequenced: peripheral blood. The receptors here all came from a woman aged 25 to 39 with COVID-19, enrolled during active disease.

This clone was observed a handful of times. The rearrangement joins TRBV2 to TRBJ2-7, with 7 bases that match TRBD1. This CDR3 contains 15 residues. V lost 1 base, J lost 4 bases, and 7 bases stayed unmatched. The germline CDR1 and CDR2 sequences are SNHLY and FYNNEI. DNA for the CDR3: TGTGCCAGCAGTGAAGATAGGCCGACAGGGTACGAGCAGTACTTC. It encodes CASSEDRPTGYEQYF.

This chain uses TRBV4-1 with TRBJ2-7; 8 bases are shared with TRBD2. CDR1 is MGHRA and CDR2 is YSYEKL in the germline V gene. The CDR3 spans 15 residues. V lost 2 bases, J lost 6 bases, and 9 bases stayed unmatched. The CDR3: CASSQIGTRPIEQYF. CDR3 nucleotides: TGCGCCAGCAGCCAAATTGGGACTAGGCCGATCGAGCAGTACTTC.

The chain has TRBV7-9 and TRBJ2-3; D is perhaps TRBD1 (5 bases). The germline V gene encodes CDR1 SEHNR and CDR2 FQNEAQ (reference sequence). Trimming took off 5 bases at V and 1 base at J, with 13 bases between the two ends. The CDR3 runs 15 residues. The CDR3 is CASSPAQGRTDTQYF. The CDR3 DNA reads TGTGCCAGCAGCCCAGCCCAGGGTCGCACAGATACGCAGTATTTT.

The gene calls are TRBV28 and TRBJ1-4; D perhaps matches TRBD1 (6 bases). This CDR3 has 12 amino acids. With 11 bases removed from V and 8 bases from J, the gap between germline ends came to 15 bases. Germline lookup yields CDR1 MDHEN and CDR2 SYDVKM. CDR3 DNA sequence: TGTGCCGGGGGGGGCAGGCGGGAAAAACTGTTTTTT. Translating it yields CAGGGRREKLFF.

This clone was counted once. The V and J genes are TRBV2 and TRBJ2-3; D not resolved. Between the trimmed V and J ends, which lost 3 bases and 7 bases, there was a span of 8 bases. Looked up from germline, CDR1 is SNHLY and CDR2 is FYNNEI. The length of the CDR3 is 12 residues. Here the CDR3 reads CASSDSRHTQYF. As DNA, the CDR3 is TGTGCCAGCAGTGACTCCAGGCATACGCAGTATTTT.

This clone has just one count. V usage is TRBV9 and J usage is TRBJ1-1, with D perhaps TRBD1 (5 bases). CDR1 is SGDLS and CDR2 is YYNGEE in the germline V gene. Trimming took off 0 bases at V and 1 base at J, with 10 bases between the two ends. The CDR3 consists of 15 residues. This CDR3 is CASSVAVQGNTEAFF. The CDR3 coding sequence is TGTGCCAGCAGCGTAGCGGTTCAGGGGAACACTGAAGCTTTCTTT.

The chain employs TRBV2 and TRBJ1-2; perhaps TRBD1 as D (5 bases). Trimming shortened V by 9 bases and J by 2 bases, and 16 bases separated the two germline ends. Germline V CDR1 and CDR2: SNHLY, FYNNEI. The CDR3 is 14 residues long. CDR3 region: CASNRGALNYGYTF. DNA of the CDR3: TGTGCCAGTAATCGTGGGGCCCTCAACTATGGCTACACCTTC.

Written as DNA, the CDR3 is TGCAGCGGAGTCGGTGGTAACACTGAAGCTTTCTTT. It specifies CSGVGGNTEAFF. The chain is built from TRBV29-1 and TRBJ1-1; D remains ambiguous. Germline values: CDR1 SQVTM, CDR2 ANQGSEA. Between the trimmed V and J ends, which lost 7 bases and 2 bases, there was a span of 11 bases. The CDR3 has 12 amino acids.

The chain couples TRBV4-1 to TRBJ1-5; no clear D. Trimming removed 0 bases from V and 3 bases from J, with 12 bases in between. CDR1 is MGHRA, CDR2 YSYEKL, per germline. The CDR3 is 16 residues long. The chain's CDR3 is CASSQDVGRSNQPQHF. The CDR3, as DNA: TGCGCCAGCAGCCAAGATGTAGGGAGGTCCAATCAGCCCCAGCATTTT.

The rearrangement links TRBV4-3 to TRBJ2-3; tentative D call: TRBD2 (5 bases). V gave up 4 bases and J gave up 0 bases, with 11 bases separating them. CDR1 LGHNA and CDR2 YSLEER come from the germline V gene. The length of the CDR3 is 15 residues. The CDR3 DNA follows: TGCGCCAGCAGCCCGATAGCGTTAAGCACAGATACGCAGTATTTT. It codes for CASSPIALSTDTQYF.

This rearrangement joins TRBV19 to TRBJ1-2, with TRBD1 identical over 10 bases. Germline-derived CDR1 and CDR2 are LNHDA and SQIVND (reference sequence). The CDR3 extends over 14 amino acids. The V segment lost 7 bases and the J segment 3 bases; nucleotides outside the gene matches: 5. The CDR3 sequence: CASTGTGVDYGYTF. Here the CDR3 DNA reads TGTGCCAGTACCGGGACAGGGGTAGACTATGGCTACACCTTC.

This clone was seen more than once but under ten times. The chain carries TRBV25-1 and TRBJ2-3, with 14 bases fitting TRBD2. The CDR3 contains 16 residues. CDR1 is MGHDK, CDR2 SYGVNS, per germline. J gave up 6 bases and V 7 bases, and 9 bases lay outside the gene matches. The CDR3 loop is CASTSTSGRAGDTQYF. In DNA, the CDR3 is TGTGCCAGCACCTCGACTAGCGGGAGGGCCGGCGATACGCAGTATTTT.

The gene calls are TRBV6-5 and TRBJ2-7, with 7 bases that match TRBD1. This CDR3 spans 14 amino acids. Per germline, CDR1 MNHEY and CDR2 SVGAGI. V lost 7 bases, J lost 5 bases, and 11 bases stayed unmatched. The CDR3 region is CASTSPRQGDEQYF. CDR3 coding DNA: TGTGCCAGCACCTCGCCCCGACAGGGCGACGAGCAGTACTTC.

J is TRBJ2-2 and V is TRBV28; D might be TRBD1 (5 bases). V lost 6 bases and J lost 7, with 15 bases in between. The CDR3 length is 14 residues. Looked up from germline, CDR1 is MDHEN and CDR2 is SYDVKM. The CDR3 loop is CASRTIGASGELFF. CDR3 coding DNA: TGTGCCAGCAGGACCATAGGGGCGAGCGGGGAGCTGTTTTTT.

This chain connects TRBV5-5 to TRBJ1-6; D is uncertain. Germline V gives CDR1 SGHKS, CDR2 YYEKEE (reference sequence). Deletions cut 4 bases from V and 8 bases from J, with 10 bases between. This CDR3 spans 13 amino acids. As DNA, the CDR3 is TGTGCCAGCAGCGTCCCGATAGATTCACCCCTCCACTTT. Translation gives CASSVPIDSPLHF.

V usage is TRBV2 and J usage is TRBJ2-5; 7 bases agree with TRBD1. The CDR3 sequence is 14 residues long. Germline lookup yields CDR1 SNHLY and CDR2 FYNNEI. V lost 5 bases and J lost 5; bases outside the gene matches: 8. CDR3 amino acids: CASSKNRGRETQYF. The CDR3 DNA is TGTGCCAGCAGTAAAAACAGGGGTCGGGAGACCCAGTACTTC.

V usage is TRBV29-1 and J usage is TRBJ2-5, with TRBD1 matching 9 bases. The CDR3 is 13 amino acids. The germline CDR1 and CDR2 sequences are SQVTM and ANQGSEA. Trimming cost V 2 bases and J 4 bases; bases outside gene matches: 2. CDR3 nucleotides: TGCAGCGTTGAACCGGGACAGGGAGAGACCCAGTACTTC. It codes for CSVEPGQGETQYF. The full variable domain, in which reference TRBV29-1 and TRBJ2-5 provide the parts outside the CDR3, is SAVISQKPSRDICQRGTSLTIQCQVDSQVTMMFWYRQQPGQSLTLIATANQGSEATYESGFVIDKFPISRPNLTFSTLTVSNMSPEDSSIYLCSVEPGQGETQYFGPGTRLLVL.

The genes are TRBV7-9 and TRBJ2-1; 12 positions agree with TRBD2. This CDR3 has 17 residues. Looked up from germline, CDR1 is SEHNR and CDR2 is FQNEAQ (reference sequence). The junction had 10 bases not matched to a gene; V was cut back by 5 bases and J by 5 bases. CDR3 protein: CASSPFLAGGLDNEQFF. In nucleotides, the CDR3 is TGTGCCAGCAGCCCTTTCCTAGCGGGAGGGCTAGACAATGAGCAGTTCTTC.

The rearrangement links TRBV3-1 (or the pseudogene TRBV3-2) to TRBJ2-1; 12 bases fit TRBD2. Germline V CDR1 and CDR2: LGHDT, YNNKEL (reference sequence). The CDR3 has 14 amino acids. Germline trimming cut 4 bases from V and 13 bases from J; bases unmatched to any gene: 8. CDR3 nucleotides: TGTGCCAGCAGCCTCCTTTCGACTAGCGGGGGTCAGTTCTTC. Protein product: CASSLLSTSGGQFF.

As regards this clone: Other DNA sequences in the sample encode the same CDR3. This sequence joins TRBV7-3 and TRBJ1-2, with TRBD1 identical over 8 bases. The V gene's germline CDR1 is SGHTA and CDR2 FQGTGA. V lost 6 bases, J lost 8 bases, and 8 bases stayed unmatched. The CDR3 has 13 residues. CDR3 sequence (DNA): TGTGCCAGCAGTCCACGACAGGGGTACGGCTACACCTTC. It translates to CASSPRQGYGYTF.

V and J are TRBV5-4 and TRBJ2-5, with 9 bases identical to TRBD1. CDR1 and CDR2 (germline): SGHNT, YYREEE (reference sequence). J gave up 0 bases and V 3 bases, and 6 bases lay outside the gene matches. The CDR3 is 16 amino acids. CDR3 sequence: CASSSRDRVNQETQYF. Written as DNA, the CDR3 is TGTGCCAGCAGCTCCCGGGACAGGGTCAACCAAGAGACCCAGTACTTC. Full variable domain (rest looked up from reference TRBV5-4 and TRBJ2-5): ETGVTQSPTHLIKTRGQQVTLRCSSQSGHNTVSWYQQALGQGPQFIFQYYREEENGRGNFPPRFSGLQFPNYSSELNVNALELDDSALYLCASSSRDRVNQETQYFGPGTRLLVL.

This chain uses TRBV28 with TRBJ2-3, with a weak D call TRBD2 (6 bases). The CDR3 spans 17 residues. Germline CDR1 reads MDHEN; CDR2 reads SYDVKM. Trimming cost V 2 bases and J 3 bases, with 18 bases left between them. The chain's CDR3 is CASSLPRQGGGTDTQYF. CDR3 sequence (DNA): TGTGCCAGCAGTTTACCACGGCAGGGAGGTGGAACAGATACGCAGTATTTT.

CDR3 nucleotides: TGTGCCAGTAAACGCTCGGGAGGGCTTTCCGACGAGCAGTACTTC. It encodes CASKRSGGLSDEQYF. The chain employs TRBV19 and TRBJ2-7; the match to TRBD2 covers 8 bases. The V and J ends lost 7 bases and 5 bases, in that order; junction bases with no gene match: 13. This CDR3 contains 15 residues. Per the germline V gene, CDR1 is LNHDA and CDR2 is SQIVND (reference sequence).

The gene calls are TRBV18 and TRBJ2-3; TRBD2 matches 12 bases. CDR3 length equals 19 residues. The germline CDR1 and CDR2 sequences are KGHSH and LQKENI. With V trimmed by 3 bases and J by 0 bases, 10 bases remained unmatched. CDR3 nucleotide sequence: TGTGCCAGCTCACCCGTGGGACTAGCGGGCCAAGCTAGCACAGATACGCAGTATTTT. Protein sequence: CASSPVGLAGQASTDTQYF.

The chain joins TRBV20-1 to TRBJ1-1; D remains ambiguous. V was shortened by 2 bases and J by 11 bases, with 12 bases between the two germline ends. CDR3 length equals 11 residues. Per germline, CDR1 DFQATT and CDR2 SNEGSKA (reference sequence). This CDR3 reads CSARLSVSAFF. The CDR3 coding sequence is TGCAGTGCTAGATTGTCAGTCTCGGCTTTCTTT.

In nucleotides, the CDR3 is TGTGCCAGCAGCTTATCGGCACAGGGGGCTGGAAACACCATATATTTT. Its protein product is CASSLSAQGAGNTIYF. The rearrangement links TRBV7-2 to TRBJ1-3, with 8 bases fitting TRBD1. With V trimmed by 2 bases and J by 2 bases, 5 bases remained unmatched. Germline V gives CDR1 SGHTA, CDR2 FQGNSA. The CDR3 is made up of 16 amino acids.

CDR3 sequence reads: CASSALAGAGETQYF. DNA for the CDR3: TGTGCCAGCAGTGCCCTAGCGGGAGCGGGTGAGACCCAGTACTTC. The chain is built from TRBV25-1 and TRBJ2-5; 10 bases fit TRBD2. CDR1 is MGHDK, CDR2 SYGVNS, per germline. The CDR3 sequence is 15 residues long. Trimming removed 4 bases from V and 5 bases from J; junction bases left unmatched: 7.

The chain employs TRBV7-8 and TRBJ2-2, with D unclear. The CDR3 loop spans 13 amino acids. Germline V gene sequence: CDR1 SGHVS, CDR2 FQNEAQ. Trimming took 4 bases from V and 1 from J, leaving 4 bases between them. The CDR3 loop reads CASSSVNTGELFF. For the CDR3, the DNA is TGTGCCAGCAGCTCAGTGAACACCGGGGAGCTGTTTTTT.

The chain recombines TRBV30 with TRBJ1-2, with TRBD1 as a possible D gene (6 bases). Trimming pared 2 bases from V and 9 bases from J, leaving 13 bases between. The germline V gene encodes CDR1 GTSNPN and CDR2 SVGIG (reference sequence). The CDR3 totals 12 residues. The CDR3 bases are TGTGCCTGGAGTTTCGGGACATCTCGCTACACCTTC. This codes for CAWSFGTSRYTF.